Listed below are T cell receptor beta chains from one sample, sequenced in a study of T cell responses to AZD1222 COVID-19 vaccine. The data were produced by immunoSEQ multiplex PCR, yet TCRdb's version contains in-frame clones alone and is incomplete. The table shows approximately 160,000 clones, with under 95% occurring only once. The starting material was peripheral blood, obtained 28 days after the second AZD1222 dose. The receptors shown here come from an adult who received the AZD1222 COVID-19 vaccine. CDR3s include the opening cysteine and the closing phenylalanine or tryptophan. Fields, in order: V gene, CDR3 protein.

V gene: TRBV19
CDR3 protein: CASSTGSGSAYEQYF

V gene: TRBV4-2
CDR3 protein: CASSQAGGTTGQFF

V gene: TRBV7-9
CDR3 protein: CASSTNYEQYF

V gene: TRBV6-1
CDR3 protein: CASSRGEQETQYF

V gene: TRBV10-3
CDR3 protein: CAISEFGQGYEQYF

V gene: TRBV7-3
CDR3 protein: CASSLTTDNYGYTF

V gene: TRBV28
CDR3 protein: CASSLGTGGHLGVQYF

V gene: TRBV12-3/TRBV12-4
CDR3 protein: CASSFGLAEQYF

V gene: TRBV11-2
CDR3 protein: CASSLEPGHFYNEQFF

V gene: TRBV28
CDR3 protein: CASRSGNTEAFF

V gene: TRBV9
CDR3 protein: CASSPRGSSGNTIYF

V gene: TRBV5-4
CDR3 protein: CASSLLPAGELFF

V gene: TRBV15
CDR3 protein: CATSRGQGSEKLFF

V gene: TRBV3-1/TRBV3-2
CDR3 protein: CASSQEGGSTRFYGYTF

V gene: TRBV5-4
CDR3 protein: CASSNRPWEAFF

V gene: TRBV6-5
CDR3 protein: CASRLGRGNQPQHF

V gene: TRBV11-2
CDR3 protein: CASPGTSGNTGELFF

V gene: TRBV4-2
CDR3 protein: CASSPLAGGGDTQYF

V gene: TRBV29-1
CDR3 protein: CSVLHSQETQYF

V gene: TRBV27
CDR3 protein: CASSLVGGQVKGYTF

V gene: TRBV30
CDR3 protein: CAWTSGRSYGYTF

V gene: TRBV19
CDR3 protein: CASSTPGQGNYGYTF

V gene: TRBV28
CDR3 protein: CASSFQGEAYEQYF